This TCR beta chain was captured in a study of cytomegalovirus exposure and HLA in healthy donors. The method was immunoSEQ multiplex PCR; TCRdb's version includes in-frame clones alone and lacks a portion of them. The sample lists under 250,000 clones; approximately 87% were seen once. The CDR3 runs to 12 residues. Deletions cut 3 bases from V and 9 bases from J, with 9 bases between. Per the germline V gene, CDR1 is SGDLS and CDR2 is YYNGEE. Study-level points and caveats: A list of approximately 160 TCR beta chains associated with cytomegalovirus was given. Subsequent analysis of the 110 or so validation repertoires found a tendency for first-cohort TCR clusters to co-occur.

On this clone: The antigen is not known.

Specimen: PBMCs. The TCR sequence derives from a woman between 18 and 29 years old in good health and CMV-seronegative. The genes are TRBV9 and TRBJ2-2; no clear D gene. The DNA for the CDR3 is TGTGCCAGCAGCGCGTACGACCGGGAGCTGTTTTTT. This gives the protein CASSAYDRELFF.